One and the same sample provided the 30 T cell receptor beta chains below, sequenced in a study of T cell repertoires in cytomegalovirus infection. One entry per CDR3 protein results from TCRdb running MiXCR on the reads. The top ten hold roughly 4% of the sample, which has approximately 320,000 distinct CDR3 sequences, approximately 9.5% seen once. What was sequenced was PBMCs. These receptors came from a human donor in good health (CMV status not recorded). Some clones in this sample may be carry-over from other donors' samples.

The rearrangement uses TRBV7-9 and TRBJ2-1, with TRBD1 identical over 9 bases. Germline loops: CDR1 SEHNR, CDR2 FQNEAQ (reference sequence). This CDR3 spans 19 amino acids. The junction had 14 bases not matched to a gene; V was cut back by 5 bases and J by 0 bases. The CDR3 protein is CASSASGTGSPSSYNEQFF. The CDR3 region has the DNA TGTGCCAGCAGCGCATCCGGGACAGGGTCGCCGAGCTCCTACAATGAGCAGTTCTTC. Full variable domain (outside the CDR3, taken from reference TRBV7-9 and TRBJ2-1): DTGVSQNPRHKITKRGQNVTFRCDPISEHNRLYWYRQTLGQGPEFLTYFQNEAQLEKSRLLSDRFSAERPKGSFSTLEIQRTEQGDSAMYLCASSASGTGSPSSYNEQFFGPGTRLTVL.

The genes are TRBV5-4 and TRBJ1-6; tentatively, D is TRBD1 (5 bases). The CDR3 sequence is 17 residues long. Germline CDR1 SGHNT, CDR2 YYREEE (reference sequence). Trimming pared 3 bases from V and 2 bases from J, leaving 15 bases between. Here the CDR3 reads CASSSTAGTTYNSPLHF. DNA for the CDR3: TGTGCCAGCAGCTCTACCGCCGGGACGACCTATAATTCACCCCTCCACTTT.

The chain carries TRBV4-3 and TRBJ1-3, with a tentative D call TRBD1 (5 bases). Per germline, CDR1 LGHNA and CDR2 YSLEER. Trimming took off 5 bases at V and 0 bases at J, with 14 bases between the two ends. This CDR3 has 16 amino acids. The CDR3 coding sequence is TGCGCCAGCAGCGGGAGGGAGAGGGGCTCTGGAAACACCATATATTTT. Translating gives CASSGRERGSGNTIYF.

This clonotype has ten or more counts. The V gene is TRBV7-2, the J gene TRBJ2-2; D is undetermined. V dropped 7 bases and J dropped 3 bases, with 12 bases sitting between them. The CDR3 is made up of 14 amino acids. Germline V lookup: CDR1 SGHTA, CDR2 FQGNSA. The CDR3 spells CASKSSADTGELFF. The CDR3 coding sequence is TGTGCCAGCAAGTCGTCGGCAGACACCGGGGAGCTGTTTTTT.

This clonotype was recorded many times. This rearrangement joins TRBV28 to TRBJ2-5; D ambiguous. With 6 bases removed from V and 5 bases from J, the gap between germline ends came to 25 bases. This CDR3 contains 17 residues. Germline-derived CDR1 and CDR2 are MDHEN and SYDVKM. CDR3 protein: CASSPLNILGVGETQYF. The DNA of the CDR3 is TGTGCCAGCAGCCCACTGAACATACTCGGAGTAGGGGAGACCCAGTACTTC.

V is TRBV10-3 and J is TRBJ1-2; 11 nucleotides line up with TRBD1. V lost 7 bases to trimming and J lost 1 base; unmatched junction nucleotides: 2. The length of the CDR3 is 14 residues. The germline CDR1 and CDR2 sequences are ENHRY and SYGVKD. The CDR3 DNA reads as TGTGCCATCACCGGGACAGGGGGTAACTATGGCTACACCTTC. This codes for CAITGTGGNYGYTF.

This clonotype was seen a handful of times. CDR3 loop: CASSRSGTRGTYEQYF. DNA of the CDR3: TGCGCCAGCAGCCGGTCGGGGACTCGCGGGACCTACGAGCAGTACTTC. The chain uses TRBV5-1 and TRBJ2-7; D perhaps matches TRBD2 (6 bases). V lost 4 bases and J lost 2, with 19 bases in between. Germline CDR1 is SGHRS and CDR2 is YFSETQ. The CDR3 runs 16 residues.

This rearrangement joins TRBV4-1 to TRBJ2-1, with 7 bases fitting TRBD2. The CDR3 is 19 residues long. Trimming cost V 4 bases and J 0 bases; bases outside gene matches: 15. Germline V lookup: CDR1 MGHRA, CDR2 YSYEKL. This CDR3 reads CASSPEGGVARSSYNEQFF. For the CDR3, the DNA is TGCGCCAGCAGCCCCGAGGGAGGGGTAGCGCGGAGCTCCTACAATGAGCAGTTCTTC.

This clonotype was observed at least ten times. This rearrangement joins TRBV27 to TRBJ1-5, with D uncertain. The germline V gene encodes CDR1 MNHEY and CDR2 SMNVEV (reference sequence). The CDR3 is 13 residues long. Trimming removed 3 bases from V and 6 bases from J, with 9 bases in between. CDR3 in amino acids: CASSFGRGQPQHF. CDR3 in DNA: TGTGCCAGCAGTTTCGGTAGAGGTCAGCCCCAGCATTTT.

This clonotype was seen many times. The chain joins TRBV7-2 to TRBJ1-3, with unresolved D. The CDR3 contains 16 residues. Germline values: CDR1 SGHTA, CDR2 FQGNSA. V was shortened by 3 bases and J by 1 base, with 13 bases between the two germline ends. The CDR3 loop reads CASSFMGGISGNTIYF. The CDR3 nucleotides are TGTGCCAGCAGCTTTATGGGCGGGATTTCTGGAAACACCATATATTTT.

This clonotype was recorded many times. This chain links TRBV6-1 with TRBJ1-1; 8 bases line up with TRBD1. CDR1 and CDR2 from the germline V gene are MNHNS and SASEGT. This CDR3 has 14 amino acids. V was pared by 3 bases and J by 0 bases, with 0 bases of the junction left unmatched. This CDR3 is CASSEDRVNTEAFF. CDR3 in DNA: TGTGCCAGCAGTGAGGACAGGGTGAACACTGAAGCTTTCTTT.

This clonotype occurred a few times. The J gene is TRBJ1-6, the V gene TRBV7-8; TRBD1 aligns across 12 bases. Germline lookup yields CDR1 SGHVS and CDR2 FQNEAQ. V dropped 5 bases and J dropped 9; count of bases not matched to a gene: 14. This CDR3 has 18 residues. The CDR3 nucleotides are TGTGCCAGCAGCCCAAACCTCCGGGACAGGGGGCCAGGTTCACCCCTCCACTTT. It specifies CASSPNLRDRGPGSPLHF.

This clonotype was observed many times. The chain uses TRBV7-2 and TRBJ2-7; TRBD2 aligns across 7 bases. CDR1 is SGHTA and CDR2 is FQGNSA in the germline V gene. The CDR3 sequence is 15 residues long. V trimming: 2 bases; J trimming: 6 bases; junction bases outside the gene matches: 10. The chain's CDR3 is CASSLSRGGGREQYF. For the CDR3, the DNA is TGTGCCAGCAGCTTATCCCGCGGGGGAGGCCGCGAGCAGTACTTC. Looking up the rest from reference TRBV7-2 and TRBJ2-7 gives the full variable domain: GAGVSQSPSNKVTEKGKDVELRCDPISGHTALYWYRQSLGQGLEFLIYFQGNSAPDKSGLPSDRFSAERTGGSVSTLTIQRTQQEDSAVYLCASSLSRGGGREQYFGPGTRLTVT.

The rearrangement uses TRBV5-1 and TRBJ2-3; D possibly corresponds to TRBD2 (6 bases). Trimming pared 4 bases from V and 4 bases from J, leaving 16 bases between. In germline, CDR1 is SGHRS, CDR2 YFSETQ. The CDR3 runs to 15 residues. In DNA, the CDR3 is TGCGCCAGCAGCCCGGGGGTATCCCCGGCAGATACGCAGTATTTT. Translated, it gives CASSPGVSPADTQYF.

This clonotype appeared many times. CDR3 loop: CASSGTLLRGYNEQFF. CDR3 nucleotides: TGTGCCAGCAGCGGGACATTATTAAGGGGTTACAATGAGCAGTTCTTC. The chain carries TRBV6-1 and TRBJ2-1; perhaps TRBD1 as D (6 bases). This CDR3 is built from 16 residues. Germline V gene sequence: CDR1 MNHNS, CDR2 SASEGT. Between the trimmed V and J ends, which lost 6 bases and 4 bases, there was a span of 19 bases.

This chain connects TRBV7-3 to TRBJ2-1, with no clear D. The V end was cut by 5 bases, the J end by 0 bases, with 17 bases between. The CDR3 sequence is 17 residues long. The germline V gene has CDR1 SGHTA and CDR2 FQGTGA. CDR3 region: CASSPLGISDSYNEQFF. The CDR3 coding sequence is TGTGCCAGCAGCCCCCTAGGGATCTCTGACTCCTACAATGAGCAGTTCTTC. Based on the CDR3 plus reference TRBV7-3 and TRBJ2-1, the full variable domain is GAGVSQTPSNKVTEKGKYVELRCDPISGHTALYWYRQSLGQGPEFLIYFQGTGAADDSGLPNDRFFAVRPEGSVSTLKIQRTERGDSAVYLCASSPLGISDSYNEQFFGPGTRLTVL.

The chain employs TRBV7-9 and TRBJ1-2; TRBD1 is a possible D gene (6 bases). V dropped 1 base and J dropped 7 bases, with 10 bases sitting between them. Germline V CDR1 and CDR2: SEHNR, FQNEAQ (reference sequence). This CDR3 region has 13 residues. The CDR3 loop is CASSLEGGRGYTF. CDR3 nucleotides: TGTGCCAGCAGCTTAGAAGGGGGACGTGGCTACACCTTC.

Comment on this clonotype: This could be a read error, since a much larger clone is one nucleotide away. This likely comes from a read error, as the CDR3 has no conserved phenylalanine or tryptophan at its end. The V gene is TRBV7-8, the J gene TRBJ2-7, with D perhaps TRBD1 (5 bases). Deletions cut 1 base from V and 2 bases from J, with 12 bases between. Per the germline V gene, CDR1 is SGHVS and CDR2 is FQNEAQ. The CDR3 is 15 residues long. CDR3 sequence (DNA): TGTGCCAGCAGCTTAGGTCTGGGGCGTCCCTACGAGCAGTACTCC. Translated: CASSLGLGRPYEQYS.

In its sample, this clonotype was seen many times. V gene TRBV7-6 combines with J gene TRBJ1-4; the D is unclear. V gave up 6 bases and J gave up 4 bases, with 3 bases separating them. CDR1 is SGHVS and CDR2 is FNYEAQ in the germline V gene. The CDR3 sequence is 11 residues long. In nucleotides, the CDR3 is TGTGCCAGCAGTTATAATGAAAAACTGTTTTTT. Protein: CASSYNEKLFF.

This clonotype was seen only a few times. The chain employs TRBV28 and TRBJ2-3; 11 positions agree with TRBD2. V was pared by 5 bases and J by 2 bases, with 9 bases of the junction left unmatched. The CDR3 is 17 residues long. The germline gives CDR1 MDHEN, CDR2 SYDVKM. CDR3 protein: CASSRLLAGAFTDTQYF. The CDR3 coding sequence is TGTGCCAGCAGTCGATTACTAGCGGGAGCTTTCACAGATACGCAGTATTTT.

The V call is TRBV15, the J call TRBJ1-5; 8 positions agree with TRBD1. Germline loops: CDR1 LNHNV, CDR2 YYDKDF (reference sequence). V was pared by 5 bases and J by 5 bases, with 8 bases of the junction left unmatched. This CDR3 comprises 15 residues. The CDR3 coding sequence is TGTGCCACCAGCGGATCAGGGACAGGTCATCAGCCCCAGCATTTT. This encodes CATSGSGTGHQPQHF.

This clonotype was seen at least ten times. The chain uses TRBV7-2 and TRBJ2-7, with 8 bases aligning to TRBD2. The CDR3 runs to 17 residues. Germline V gene data show CDR1 as SGHTA and CDR2 as FQGNSA. J was trimmed by 2 bases and V by 1 base; bases with no gene match: 10. The CDR3 DNA reads TGTGCCAGCAGCTTAGAAATAGGCGGGGGGCCCACCTACGAGCAGTACTTC. Translating it yields CASSLEIGGGPTYEQYF.

The V gene is TRBV9, the J gene TRBJ2-4; D remains ambiguous. This CDR3 spans 15 amino acids. Per the germline V gene, CDR1 is SGDLS and CDR2 is YYNGEE. The V end was cut by 0 bases, the J end by 0 bases, with 7 bases between. Here the CDR3 DNA reads TGTGCCAGCAGCGTAGGGACCGCAGCCAAAAACATTCAGTACTTC. Amino acid sequence: CASSVGTAAKNIQYF.

This clonotype was seen at least ten times. This chain connects TRBV12-3 or TRBV12-4 to TRBJ2-5, with a possible D match to TRBD2 (6 bases). CDR3 length: 17 amino acids. The V end lost 2 bases, the J end lost 0 bases, and 16 bases lay between the germline ends. The CDR3 sequence is CASSLNRAGTYQETQYF. The CDR3, as DNA: TGTGCCAGCAGTTTAAATCGGGCGGGAACGTACCAAGAGACCCAGTACTTC.

This clonotype appeared many times. This chain connects TRBV7-2 to TRBJ1-1, with D unclear. V lost 1 base and J lost 5, with 8 bases in between. CDR1 is SGHTA and CDR2 is FQGNSA in the germline V gene. The CDR3 contains 13 residues. CDR3 amino acids: CASSLDAGTEAFF. The CDR3 nucleotides read TGTGCCAGCAGCTTAGATGCGGGGACTGAAGCTTTCTTT.

Comment on this clonotype: A read error may explain this, as a much larger clone is one base away. The V and J genes are TRBV28 and TRBJ2-7; TRBD2 matches 9 bases. Germline V gene sequence: CDR1 MDHEN, CDR2 SYDVKM. The CDR3 has 15 amino acids. CDR3 residues: CVSSSASGGTYEQYF. The CDR3 nucleotides are TGTGTCAGCAGTTCAGCAAGCGGGGGGACCTACGAGCAGTACTTC.

This chain links TRBV5-6 with TRBJ1-3, with unresolved D. Germline-derived CDR1 and CDR2 are SGHDT and YYEEEE. The V and J ends lost 0 bases and 0 bases respectively, with 19 bases between them. This CDR3 region has 19 residues. The CDR3 region is CASSLEGRSHTYSGNTIYF. The CDR3 DNA sequence: TGTGCCAGCAGCTTGGAGGGCAGAAGCCATACCTACTCTGGAAACACCATATATTTT.

V and J are TRBV7-9 and TRBJ2-3, with 8 bases matching TRBD2. The ends lost 3 bases at V and 4 bases at J; junction bases unmatched: 6. This CDR3 has 15 residues. Germline V lookup: CDR1 SEHNR, CDR2 FQNEAQ (reference sequence). CDR3 loop: CASSFPGTRADTQYF. The CDR3, as DNA: TGTGCCAGCAGCTTCCCCGGGACTAGAGCAGATACGCAGTATTTT.

In its sample, this clonotype was seen a few times. The rearrangement uses TRBV28 and TRBJ1-6; TRBD1 matches 8 bases. CDR3 length: 15 amino acids. J was trimmed by 9 bases and V by 6 bases; bases with no gene match: 10. Germline-derived CDR1 and CDR2 are MDHEN and SYDVKM. In nucleotides, the CDR3 is TGTGCCAGCAGCCCACGGACAGGGCCGGGTTCACCCCTCCACTTT. Its protein product is CASSPRTGPGSPLHF.

The chain links TRBV6-2 or TRBV6-3 to TRBJ2-5, with 11 positions matching TRBD2. The CDR3 runs to 17 residues. Germline V CDR1 and CDR2: MNHEY, SVGEGT. With V trimmed by 2 bases and J by 5 bases, 10 bases remained unmatched. CDR3 sequence (DNA): TGTGCCAGCAGTTACGGCTTCCTAGCGGGAGGAGAGGAGACCCAGTACTTC. This codes for CASSYGFLAGGEETQYF.